One and the same sample provided the 17 T cell receptor beta chains below, sequenced in a study of regulatory T cells in long-lasting Graves disease. Construction of TCR beta libraries relied on iRepertoire HTBI primers and on Arm-PCR targeting CDR3 regions. TCRdb reprocessed the multiplex PCR reads via MiXCR and lists one record per CDR3 protein. The data hold under 400,000 distinct CDR3 sequences, with approximately 15% observed a single time. Time point: newly diagnosed GD, antithyroid drugs for less than 3 months. Making the TCR library involved RNA that had been extracted from PBMCs. These data also formed part of another study, on T cells in Graves' hyperthyroidism and ophthalmopathy.

This specimen consisted of peripheral blood mononuclear cells (PBMCs), obtained at new diagnosis, from a patient treated with antithyroid drugs. Receptor source: a man aged 40-55 years with Graves disease.

This clonotype was detected ten times or more. This chain uses TRBV2 with TRBJ2-1; TRBD1 might be the D (6 bases). The germline CDR1 and CDR2 sequences are SNHLY and FYNNEI. The CDR3 has 15 residues. V lost 7 bases to trimming and J lost 0 bases, with 13 bases between them. The CDR3 DNA is TGTGCCAGCAAAGTTGGACAGAGCTCCTACAATGAGCAGTTCTTC. The encoded protein is CASKVGQSSYNEQFF. Using reference TRBV2 and TRBJ2-1 for the parts outside the CDR3, the full variable domain is EPEVTQTPSHQVTQMGQEVILRCVPISNHLYFYWYRQILGQKVEFLVSFYNNEISEKSEIFDDQFSVERPDGSNFTLKIRSTKLEDSAMYFCASKVGQSSYNEQFFGPGTRLTVL.

There are many counts of this clonotype. V and J are TRBV12-5 and TRBJ1-1, with D maybe TRBD1 (5 bases). Germline V CDR1 and CDR2: LGHNT, FRNRAP. The CDR3 totals 14 residues. The V end lost 8 bases, the J end lost 6 bases, and 19 bases lay between the germline ends. CDR3 DNA: TGTGCTAGTCAGCTTACGACTTGGGGGGCTGAAGCTTTCTTT. Its translation is CASQLTTWGAEAFF.

This clonotype has ten or more counts. The V and J genes are TRBV28 and TRBJ1-2, with TRBD1 matching over 9 bases. The J segment lost 0 bases and the V segment lost 6 bases, leaving 5 bases of the junction unmatched. Germline V gene data show CDR1 as MDHEN and CDR2 as SYDVKM. The CDR3 totals 15 residues. The CDR3 protein is CASRDRGNTNYGYTF. The CDR3 DNA is TGTGCCAGCAGGGACAGGGGTAATACTAACTATGGCTACACCTTC.

This clonotype was counted a few times. The V gene is TRBV4-3, the J gene TRBJ1-5; TRBD1 matches 7 bases. Per the germline V gene, CDR1 is LGHNA and CDR2 is YSLEER. CDR3 size: 13 residues. V dropped 4 bases and J dropped 7; count of bases not matched to a gene: 4. Here the CDR3 reads CASSLLQGQPQHF. The CDR3 DNA is TGCGCCAGCAGCCTCTTACAGGGGCAGCCCCAGCATTTT.

This clonotype has ten or more counts. The genes are TRBV7-9 and TRBJ2-3; D may be TRBD1 or TRBD2 (5 bases each). CDR3 length: 16 amino acids. V lost 6 bases to trimming and J lost 0 bases, with 16 bases between them. In germline, CDR1 is SEHNR, CDR2 FQNEAQ (reference sequence). In nucleotides, the CDR3 is TGTGCCAGCAGGCTAAGGGCCGGGGCGAGCACAGATACGCAGTATTTT. Amino acids: CASRLRAGASTDTQYF.

This clonotype occurred a few times. The chain carries TRBV7-2 and TRBJ1-2, with 9 positions matching TRBD1. V shed 3 bases, J shed 4 bases, and the junction held 9 bases outside the gene matches. The germline V gene has CDR1 SGHTA and CDR2 FQGNSA. There are 16 residues in the CDR3. The CDR3 nucleotides read TGTGCCAGCAGCTTTATAGCGGGACAGGGATCCTATGGCTACACCTTC. Its protein is CASSFIAGQGSYGYTF.

Many counts were recorded for this clonotype. This rearrangement joins TRBV15 to TRBJ2-3; 9 nucleotides align to TRBD1. V was clipped by 1 base and J by 4 bases; unmatched bases: 3. This CDR3 has 15 amino acids. Germline CDR1 is LNHNV and CDR2 is YYDKDF (reference sequence). CDR3 loop: CATSRGQGESDTQYF. In DNA, the CDR3 is TGTGCCACCAGCAGAGGACAGGGGGAATCAGATACGCAGTATTTT.

A few counts support this clonotype. The chain recombines TRBV4-3 with TRBJ1-1; D call uncertain. The CDR3 has 15 residues. Germline V CDR1 and CDR2: LGHNA, YSLEER. The V end lost 4 bases, the J end lost 2 bases, and 14 bases lay between the germline ends. In DNA form, the CDR3 reads TGCGCCAGCAGCCGCCGGAGGGCCCGAAACACTGAAGCTTTCTTT. Protein product: CASSRRRARNTEAFF.

This clonotype was seen a few times. The rearrangement uses TRBV12-3 or TRBV12-4 and TRBJ1-6; 11 bases are a match to TRBD1. The CDR3 covers 14 residues. V lost 6 bases to trimming and J lost 9 bases; unmatched junction nucleotides: 4. The CDR3 protein is CASSWDRGISPLHF. DNA for the CDR3: TGTGCCAGCAGCTGGGACAGGGGGATTTCACCCCTCCACTTT.

This clonotype was seen many times. The V call is TRBV6-2 or TRBV6-3, the J call TRBJ2-1; 7 nucleotides agree with TRBD1. V shed 2 bases and J 5 bases; nucleotides not matched to a gene: 3. Germline assignment: CDR1 MNHEY and CDR2 SVGEGT. The CDR3 length is 14 residues. The CDR3 reads CASSYGTAHNEQFF. The CDR3 bases are TGTGCCAGCAGTTACGGGACAGCCCACAATGAGCAGTTCTTC.

The rearrangement links TRBV5-6 to TRBJ1-5; 7 bases align to TRBD1. The junction had 3 bases not matched to a gene; V was cut back by 0 bases and J by 6 bases. Germline V gene data show CDR1 as SGHDT and CDR2 as YYEEEE. CDR3 length: 14 amino acids. The CDR3 is CASSLGQGSQPQHF. The CDR3 DNA reads as TGTGCCAGCAGCTTGGGACAGGGCTCTCAGCCCCAGCATTTT.

Details on this clonotype: Just one base apart from a much larger clone, this may be a read error. The chain joins TRBV20-1 to TRBJ1-1; D is possibly TRBD1 (6 bases). Trimming pared 6 bases from V and 0 bases from J, leaving 14 bases between. The CDR3 runs to 14 residues. Germline-derived CDR1 and CDR2 are DFQATT and SNEGSKA (reference sequence). The CDR3 DNA is TGCAGTGCCCGAGGGGGGGTCTTGAACACTGAAGCTTTCTTT. Translation gives CSARGGVLNTEAFF.

Ten or more counts support this clonotype. The chain recombines TRBV27 with TRBJ2-3; 8 bases line up with TRBD1. This CDR3 has 15 amino acids. V lost 8 bases, J lost 6 bases, and 13 bases stayed unmatched. Per germline, CDR1 MNHEY and CDR2 SMNVEV (reference sequence). CDR3 DNA sequence: TGTGCCAGCGGGGGACAGGCGGATTATACGGATACGCAGTATTTT. Translated, it gives CASGGQADYTDTQYF.

The sample holds many counts of this clonotype. The chain employs TRBV4-2 and TRBJ2-1, with TRBD2 matching over 10 bases. Germline values: CDR1 LGHNA, CDR2 YNFKEQ. CDR3 length: 14 residues. The J segment lost 10 bases and the V segment lost 1 base, leaving 4 bases of the junction unmatched. The CDR3 DNA reads TGTGCCAGCAGCCAAGGGGGAGCGGGAGGGGAGCAGTTCTTC. Translated: CASSQGGAGGEQFF.

Ten or more counts support this clonotype. The genes are TRBV27 and TRBJ2-7; weak D call: TRBD2 (6 bases). The CDR3 has 14 amino acids. The ends were cut back, 3 bases at V and 2 bases at J, with 11 bases in the middle. The V gene's germline CDR1 is MNHEY and CDR2 SMNVEV (reference sequence). The CDR3 loop reads CASSLVAEPYEQYF. CDR3 bases: TGTGCCAGCAGTTTGGTAGCGGAACCCTACGAGCAGTACTTC.

As DNA, the CDR3 is TGTGCCAGCAGTTACTCGCTGAGGGATGGCTACACCTTC. It yields the protein CASSYSLRDGYTF. The chain uses TRBV6-2 or TRBV6-3 and TRBJ1-2; no definite D call. Germline V gene sequence: CDR1 MNHEY, CDR2 SVGEGT. The CDR3 totals 13 residues. V dropped 0 bases and J dropped 6 bases, with 8 bases sitting between them.

This clonotype showed up many times. The J gene is TRBJ2-2, the V gene TRBV10-3; TRBD1 matches 7 bases. Germline V gene data show CDR1 as ENHRY and CDR2 as SYGVKD. With V trimmed by 4 bases and J by 7 bases, 12 bases remained unmatched. There are 16 residues in the CDR3. The CDR3 coding sequence is TGTGCCATCAGTGGGTCCGGGACAGATGCGAGCGGGGAGCTGTTTTTT. The encoded protein is CAISGSGTDASGELFF.